The 30 T cell receptor beta chains reported below all come from one sample, sequenced in a study of shared clonotypes between healthy human individuals (dated by TCRdb to about 2020). The library was made by the immunoSEQ multiplex PCR assay. As stored in TCRdb, this immuneACCESS dataset retains in-frame rearrangements with V and J assigned. A fraction of the clones does not appear; measured against another copy, unresolved V genes explain less than half of the discrepancy, and the remainder lacks a known reason. In all, the sample holds approximately 2.3 million clones, and approximately 95% of those were seen once. Clones ranked in the top ten supply 0.39% of the sample. The sample consisted of naive CD4+ T cells from PBMCs. The sample's cell subset or site label, in plain terms: CD45RA+ positively selected. The source of these receptors is a man younger than 30 in good health. Some clones in this sample may be carry-over from other donors' samples.

CDR3 amino acids: CASSLGRENNEQFF. In DNA form, the CDR3 reads TGTGCCAGCAGCTTAGGACGAGAGAACAATGAGCAGTTCTTC. The gene calls are TRBV7-8 and TRBJ2-1; D unclear. CDR1 and CDR2 (germline): SGHVS, FQNEAQ. V was cut by 1 base and J by 5 bases, with 9 bases left in between. The CDR3 sequence is 14 residues long.

J is TRBJ2-7 and V is TRBV7-2; D gene unclear. Germline values: CDR1 SGHTA, CDR2 FQGNSA. There are 14 residues in the CDR3. Trimming stripped 4 bases from V and 6 bases from J, with 16 bases between. CDR3 protein: CASSSPFEVSEQYF. CDR3 nucleotide sequence: TGTGCCAGCAGCTCCCCATTTGAAGTTAGCGAGCAGTACTTC. The variable domain in full, with the rest retrieved from reference TRBV7-2 and TRBJ2-7, is GAGVSQSPSNKVTEKGKDVELRCDPISGHTALYWYRQSLGQGLEFLIYFQGNSAPDKSGLPSDRFSAERTGGSVSTLTIQRTQQEDSAVYLCASSSPFEVSEQYFGPGTRLTVT.

The chain uses TRBV7-9 and TRBJ2-7; 11 nucleotides match TRBD1. The germline V gene encodes CDR1 SEHNR and CDR2 FQNEAQ (reference sequence). Trimming removed 4 bases from V and 7 bases from J; junction bases left unmatched: 9. There are 15 residues in the CDR3. The CDR3 DNA follows: TGTGCCAGCAGCTCCGACCGGGACAGGGGGAGGGAGCAGTACTTC. Protein product: CASSSDRDRGREQYF.

The chain recombines TRBV2 with TRBJ2-7; 9 nucleotides match TRBD1. In germline, CDR1 is SNHLY, CDR2 FYNNEI. This CDR3 spans 15 amino acids. J was trimmed by 7 bases and V by 6 bases; bases with no gene match: 13. CDR3 in amino acids: CASSVTGGRDREQYF. As DNA, the CDR3 is TGTGCCAGCAGCGTGACAGGGGGTAGAGATCGGGAGCAGTACTTC.

Only a few counts were recorded for this clone. The chain links TRBV14 to TRBJ1-1; D is unresolved. CDR1 and CDR2 from the germline V gene are SGHDN and FVKESK. The CDR3 has 13 amino acids. Deletions cut 4 bases from V and 1 base from J, with 7 bases between. The CDR3 nucleotides read TGTGCCAGCAGCCCACGGGAGAACACTGAAGCTTTCTTT. It yields the protein CASSPRENTEAFF.

This clone occurred a few times. The chain employs TRBV30 and TRBJ1-2, with a possible D match to TRBD1 (5 bases). There are 11 residues in the CDR3. The germline CDR1 and CDR2 sequences are GTSNPN and SVGIG (reference sequence). Trimming removed 5 bases from V and 3 bases from J, with 7 bases in between. CDR3 amino acids: CAWWGDYGYTF. The CDR3, as DNA: TGTGCCTGGTGGGGGGACTATGGCTACACCTTC.

This chain links TRBV6-5 with TRBJ2-7; possibly TRBD2 for D (6 bases). This CDR3 has 13 residues. Germline CDR1 is MNHEY and CDR2 is SVGAGI. V was shortened by 6 bases and J by 5 bases, with 14 bases between the two germline ends. The CDR3 region has the DNA TGTGCCAGCAGGGTGGTGGCGGGGAACGAGCAGTACTTC. Protein product: CASRVVAGNEQYF.

In the case of this clone: Distinct nucleotide sequences in the sample also encode this CDR3. The V and J genes are TRBV6-5 and TRBJ1-5, with 10 bases that match TRBD1. This CDR3 is built from 14 residues. Unmatched junction bases numbered 3, after V lost 6 bases and J lost 4 bases. The germline V gene has CDR1 MNHEY and CDR2 SVGAGI. CDR3 region: CASSRTGGNQPQHF. The CDR3 DNA reads TGTGCCAGCAGCAGGACAGGGGGAAATCAGCCCCAGCATTTT.

In its sample, this clone was seen once. The rearrangement uses TRBV19 and TRBJ2-5, with D possibly matching TRBD2 (6 bases). The germline gives CDR1 LNHDA, CDR2 SQIVND (reference sequence). The V and J ends lost 6 bases and 5 bases respectively, with 16 bases between them. This CDR3 has 14 residues. The CDR3 spells CASRMGGGGETQYF. The CDR3 region has the DNA TGTGCCAGTAGAATGGGGGGAGGAGGGGAGACCCAGTACTTC. Using reference TRBV19 and TRBJ2-5 for the parts outside the CDR3, the full variable domain is DGGITQSPKYLFRKEGQNVTLSCEQNLNHDAMYWYRQDPGQGLRLIYYSQIVNDFQKGDIAEGYSVSREKKESFPLTVTSAQKNPTAFYLCASRMGGGGETQYFGPGTRLLVL.

For this clone: The sample has other DNA sequences that encode this CDR3 too. This chain joins TRBV2 and TRBJ2-2, with D unresolved. The V end was cut by 2 bases, the J end by 2 bases, with 6 bases between. Germline loops: CDR1 SNHLY, CDR2 FYNNEI. The CDR3 extends over 14 amino acids. In DNA, the CDR3 is TGTGCCAGCAGTGAACGAGGAAACACCGGGGAGCTGTTTTTT. Translating gives CASSERGNTGELFF.

A note on this clone: At the DNA level, this CDR3 is encoded by other sequences in the same sample as well. The rearrangement uses TRBV2 and TRBJ2-2, with D possibly TRBD2 on 5 matching bases. CDR1 and CDR2 from the germline V gene are SNHLY and FYNNEI. Trimming left V 2 bases short and J 1 base short, with 5 bases between. The length of the CDR3 is 14 residues. This CDR3 reads CASSERGNTGELFF. DNA of the CDR3: TGTGCCAGCAGTGAACGGGGGAACACCGGGGAGCTGTTTTTT. The complete variable domain, with remaining parts taken from reference TRBV2 and TRBJ2-2, reads EPEVTQTPSHQVTQMGQEVILRCVPISNHLYFYWYRQILGQKVEFLVSFYNNEISEKSEIFDDQFSVERPDGSNFTLKIRSTKLEDSAMYFCASSERGNTGELFFGEGSRLTVL.

The V call is TRBV28, the J call TRBJ1-5; tentatively, D is TRBD1 (5 bases). The CDR3 is made up of 17 amino acids. Trimming removed 4 bases at V and 5 bases at J, with 21 bases between. The germline V gene encodes CDR1 MDHEN and CDR2 SYDVKM. The CDR3 nucleotides are TGTGCCAGCAGTTCTACCCCACTGGGACGGTTACATCAGCCCCAGCATTTT. Protein product: CASSSTPLGRLHQPQHF.

This clone occurred once. The rearrangement joins TRBV19 to TRBJ2-1; D possibly uses TRBD1 or TRBD2 (6 bases each). Trimming cost V 7 bases and J 4 bases, with 17 bases left between them. Germline lookup yields CDR1 LNHDA and CDR2 SQIVND (reference sequence). The CDR3 runs to 15 residues. The CDR3 sequence: CASTLVKGGYNEQFF. Written as DNA, the CDR3 is TGTGCCAGTACCCTGGTGAAGGGGGGATACAATGAGCAGTTCTTC.

The chain recombines TRBV18 with TRBJ2-2; TRBD2 matches 8 bases. Trimming at V came to 3 bases and at J to 4 bases, leaving 7 bases not matched to a gene. There are 16 residues in the CDR3. Germline CDR1 reads KGHSH; CDR2 reads LQKENI. CDR3 residues: CASSPPGGEGTGELFF. As DNA, the CDR3 is TGTGCCAGCTCACCCCCGGGAGGGGAAGGCACCGGGGAGCTGTTTTTT.

The gene calls are TRBV27 and TRBJ2-7; a weak D match, TRBD2 (6 bases). Germline-derived CDR1 and CDR2 are MNHEY and SMNVEV (reference sequence). V lost 7 bases to trimming and J lost 2 bases, with 15 bases between them. The CDR3 sequence is 14 residues long. The CDR3 DNA reads TGTGCCAGCATGGACGGGAGTTTTACCTACGAGCAGTACTTC. Translation: CASMDGSFTYEQYF.

The V and J genes are TRBV6-1 and TRBJ2-2; unclear D gene. Germline assignment: CDR1 MNHNS and CDR2 SASEGT. CDR3 size: 15 residues. Trimming cost V 1 base and J 1 base, with 7 bases left between them. Here the CDR3 reads CASSEDRVNTGELFF. Here the CDR3 DNA reads TGTGCCAGCAGTGAAGACCGGGTGAACACCGGGGAGCTGTTTTTT.

J is TRBJ2-2 and V is TRBV19; a weak D match, TRBD2 (5 bases). Trimming pared 7 bases from V and 7 bases from J, leaving 13 bases between. Germline V CDR1 and CDR2: LNHDA, SQIVND (reference sequence). This CDR3 region has 13 residues. CDR3 bases: TGTGCCAGTAATCGGCTAGCCGACGGGGAGCTGTTTTTT. Amino acids: CASNRLADGELFF.

The V and J genes are TRBV5-1 and TRBJ2-7; D is ambiguous. CDR1 is SGHRS, CDR2 YFSETQ, per germline. Trimming took 4 bases from V and 0 from J, leaving 8 bases between them. This CDR3 region has 13 residues. The CDR3 nucleotides are TGCGCCAGCAGCCAATCGAGCTCCTACGAGCAGTACTTC. This codes for CASSQSSSYEQYF. The variable domain in full, completed from reference TRBV5-1 and TRBJ2-7, reads KAGVTQTPRYLIKTRGQQVTLSCSPISGHRSVSWYQQTPGQGLQFLFEYFSETQRNKGNFPGRFSGRQFSNSRSEMNVSTLELGDSALYLCASSQSSSYEQYFGPGTRLTVT.

The table lists this clone with a few counts. Additional DNA sequences in this sample encode the identical CDR3. The rearrangement joins TRBV6-1 to TRBJ1-5, with a possible D match to TRBD1 (6 bases). The CDR3 consists of 14 residues. V dropped 3 bases and J dropped 4 bases, with 10 bases sitting between them. The germline gives CDR1 MNHNS, CDR2 SASEGT. The CDR3 here is CASSERQGNQPQHF. For the CDR3, the DNA is TGTGCCAGCAGTGAGCGGCAGGGGAATCAGCCCCAGCATTTT.

The chain employs TRBV7-8 and TRBJ2-4; 11 bases are a match to TRBD2. The junction had 7 bases not matched to a gene; V was cut back by 2 bases and J by 7 bases. CDR3 length equals 16 residues. From germline, CDR1 is SGHVS and CDR2 FQNEAQ. The CDR3 region is CASSLPGTSGGNIQYF. The CDR3 region has the DNA TGTGCCAGCAGCTTACCCGGGACTAGCGGAGGGAACATTCAGTACTTC.

Concerning this clone itself: This CDR3 is also generated by other DNA sequences in the sample. V and J are TRBV7-3 and TRBJ2-7; 7 nucleotides match TRBD1. The trim removed 5 bases at V and 0 bases at J, leaving 7 bases unmatched. This CDR3 comprises 15 residues. CDR1 is SGHTA, CDR2 FQGTGA, per germline. The CDR3 region is CASSLLGQSSYEQYF. The CDR3 DNA follows: TGTGCCAGCAGCCTGCTGGGACAGAGCTCCTACGAGCAGTACTTC.

This clone has just a few counts. The chain carries TRBV4-1 and TRBJ1-5, with TRBD1 matching 12 bases. The CDR3 spans 16 residues. With 0 bases clipped from V and 6 bases from J, the junction kept 3 bases outside the gene matches. Germline-derived CDR1 and CDR2 are MGHRA and YSYEKL. Here the CDR3 DNA reads TGCGCCAGCAGCCAAGAGGGACAGGGGGCATTTCAGCCCCAGCATTTT. Residues: CASSQEGQGAFQPQHF.

The rearrangement joins TRBV28 to TRBJ2-7, with D perhaps assigned TRBD1 or TRBD2 (6 bases each). The germline V gene encodes CDR1 MDHEN and CDR2 SYDVKM. V was clipped by 8 bases and J by 2 bases, with 13 bases between them. This CDR3 spans 13 amino acids. In nucleotides, the CDR3 is TGTGCCAGCGTCGACAGGACTACCTACGAGCAGTACTTC. Translated, it gives CASVDRTTYEQYF.

The J gene is TRBJ1-5, the V gene TRBV19, with 10 positions matching TRBD1. With V trimmed by 3 bases and J by 8 bases, 10 bases remained unmatched. Germline V gives CDR1 LNHDA, CDR2 SQIVND (reference sequence). The CDR3 is made up of 16 amino acids. The CDR3 DNA reads as TGTGCCAGTAGTATGCCAGGACAGGGGGAAGGCAAGCCCCAGCATTTT. It encodes CASSMPGQGEGKPQHF.

The chain joins TRBV6-5 to TRBJ2-7, with D perhaps given as TRBD1 or TRBD2 (7 bases each). This CDR3 comprises 15 residues. Germline V lookup: CDR1 MNHEY, CDR2 SVGAGI. Trimming left V 5 bases short and J 3 bases short, with 17 bases between. The CDR3 sequence is CASSQGGGRVYEQYF. Written as DNA, the CDR3 is TGTGCCAGCAGTCAGGGGGGCGGGAGAGTCTACGAGCAGTACTTC.

This chain connects TRBV25-1 to TRBJ2-4; D gene ambiguous. V lost 1 base to trimming and J lost 6 bases, with 13 bases between them. CDR1 is MGHDK and CDR2 is SYGVNS in the germline V gene. The CDR3 covers 15 residues. CDR3 coding DNA: TGTGCCAGCAGTGAATCCGTTGGACGGAGAAACATTCAGTACTTC. As protein: CASSESVGRRNIQYF.

To note about this clone: Other DNA sequences in the sample encode the same CDR3. The chain employs TRBV28 and TRBJ2-7, with D perhaps matching TRBD2 (6 bases). V gave up 6 bases and J gave up 1 base, with 10 bases separating them. The germline V gene has CDR1 MDHEN and CDR2 SYDVKM. The CDR3 has 13 residues. DNA for the CDR3: TGTGCCAGCAGCGATAGCGGATCCTACGAGCAGTACTTC. Encoded protein: CASSDSGSYEQYF.

This chain links TRBV7-9 with TRBJ1-3; TRBD1 is a possible D gene (5 bases). Germline V gene data show CDR1 as SEHNR and CDR2 as FQNEAQ (reference sequence). The CDR3 runs 15 residues. V dropped 5 bases and J dropped 3 bases, with 14 bases sitting between them. In nucleotides, the CDR3 is TGTGCCAGCAGCCCCGACAGTCCCCGTGGAAACACCATATATTTT. It is translated as CASSPDSPRGNTIYF.

V and J are TRBV6-1 and TRBJ2-7; 7 bases map to TRBD2. The germline gives CDR1 MNHNS, CDR2 SASEGT. This CDR3 is built from 15 residues. V shed 7 bases and J 0 bases; nucleotides not matched to a gene: 9. CDR3 sequence: CASTSGRAGSYEQYF. Written as DNA, the CDR3 is TGTGCCAGCACCTCAGGGAGGGCGGGCTCCTACGAGCAGTACTTC.

Comment on this clone: The sample has other DNA sequences that encode this CDR3 too. The chain joins TRBV28 to TRBJ1-5, with D possibly matching TRBD1 (5 bases). There are 12 residues in the CDR3. The V and J ends lost 2 bases and 7 bases respectively, with 6 bases between them. Germline CDR1 MDHEN, CDR2 SYDVKM. The CDR3 spells CASSLRGQPQHF. CDR3 sequence (DNA): TGTGCCAGCAGTTTAAGGGGACAGCCCCAGCATTTT.